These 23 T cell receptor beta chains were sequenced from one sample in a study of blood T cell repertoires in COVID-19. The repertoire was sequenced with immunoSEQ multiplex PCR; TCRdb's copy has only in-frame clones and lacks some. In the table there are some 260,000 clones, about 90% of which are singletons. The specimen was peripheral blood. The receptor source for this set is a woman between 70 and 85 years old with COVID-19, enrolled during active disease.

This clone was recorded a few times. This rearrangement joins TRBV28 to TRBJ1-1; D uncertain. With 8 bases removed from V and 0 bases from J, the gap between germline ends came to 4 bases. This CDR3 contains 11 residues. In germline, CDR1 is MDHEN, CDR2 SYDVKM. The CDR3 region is CASEMNTEAFF. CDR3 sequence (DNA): TGTGCCAGCGAGATGAACACTGAAGCTTTCTTT.

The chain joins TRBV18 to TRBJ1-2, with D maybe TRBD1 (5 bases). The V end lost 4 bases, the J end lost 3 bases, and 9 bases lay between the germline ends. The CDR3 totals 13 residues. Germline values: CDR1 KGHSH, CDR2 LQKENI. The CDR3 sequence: CASSREGDYGYTF. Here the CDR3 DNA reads TGTGCCAGCTCACGGGAAGGGGACTATGGCTACACCTTC.

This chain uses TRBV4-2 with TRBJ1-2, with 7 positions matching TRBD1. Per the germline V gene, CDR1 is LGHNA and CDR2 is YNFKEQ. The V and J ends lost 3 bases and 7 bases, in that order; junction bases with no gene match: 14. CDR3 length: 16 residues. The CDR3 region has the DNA TGTGCCAGCAGCCATCTACTACCGGGACAGAGTTCTGGCTACACCTTC. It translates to CASSHLLPGQSSGYTF.

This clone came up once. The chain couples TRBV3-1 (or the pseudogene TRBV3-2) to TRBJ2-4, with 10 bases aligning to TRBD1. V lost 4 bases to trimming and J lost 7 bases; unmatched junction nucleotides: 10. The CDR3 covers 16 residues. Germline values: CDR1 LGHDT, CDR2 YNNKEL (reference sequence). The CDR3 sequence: CASSRTGTGVENIQYF. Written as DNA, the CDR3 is TGTGCCAGCAGCCGCACCGGGACAGGGGTCGAGAACATTCAGTACTTC.

CDR3 amino acids: CASSQGSSGSDEQFF. CDR3 in DNA: TGTGCCAGCAGCCAAGGGAGTAGCGGGAGCGATGAGCAGTTCTTC. The chain uses TRBV4-2 and TRBJ2-1; 9 bases are shared with TRBD2. The V and J ends lost 1 base and 8 bases, in that order; junction bases with no gene match: 6. The CDR3 is 15 amino acids. The V gene's germline CDR1 is LGHNA and CDR2 YNFKEQ.

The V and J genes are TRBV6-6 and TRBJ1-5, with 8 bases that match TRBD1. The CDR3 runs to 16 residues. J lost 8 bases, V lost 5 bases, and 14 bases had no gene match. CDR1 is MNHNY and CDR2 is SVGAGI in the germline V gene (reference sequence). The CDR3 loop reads CASSTRLDREYKPQHF. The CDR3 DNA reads TGTGCCAGCAGTACACGCCTGGACAGGGAGTATAAGCCCCAGCATTTT.

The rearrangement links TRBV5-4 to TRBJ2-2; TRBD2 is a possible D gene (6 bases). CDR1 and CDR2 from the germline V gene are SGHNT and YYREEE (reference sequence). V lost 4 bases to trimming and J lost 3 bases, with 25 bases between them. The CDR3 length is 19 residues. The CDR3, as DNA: TGTGCCAGCAGCCCCCGCTTTAGCGGCAGCTTATCAGACACCGGGGAGCTGTTTTTT. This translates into CASSPRFSGSLSDTGELFF.

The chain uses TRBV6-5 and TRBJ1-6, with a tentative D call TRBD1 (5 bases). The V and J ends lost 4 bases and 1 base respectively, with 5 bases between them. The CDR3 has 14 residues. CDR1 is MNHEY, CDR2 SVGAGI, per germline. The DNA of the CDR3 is TGTGCCAGCAGTTCAGGGTCCTATAATTCACCCCTCCACTTT. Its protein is CASSSGSYNSPLHF.

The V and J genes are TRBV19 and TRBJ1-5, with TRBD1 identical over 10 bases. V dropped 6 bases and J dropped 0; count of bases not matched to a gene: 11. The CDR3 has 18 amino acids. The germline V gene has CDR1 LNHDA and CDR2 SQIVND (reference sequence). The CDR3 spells CASRRIDRGPYSNQPQHF. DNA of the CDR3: TGTGCCAGTAGGAGAATTGACAGGGGGCCTTATAGCAATCAGCCCCAGCATTTT.

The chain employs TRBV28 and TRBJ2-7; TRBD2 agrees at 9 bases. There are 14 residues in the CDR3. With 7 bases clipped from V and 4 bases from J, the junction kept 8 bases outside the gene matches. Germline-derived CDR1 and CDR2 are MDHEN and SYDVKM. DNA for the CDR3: TGTGCCAGCATCCCGACTAGCGGATCTTACGAGCAGTACTTC. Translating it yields CASIPTSGSYEQYF.

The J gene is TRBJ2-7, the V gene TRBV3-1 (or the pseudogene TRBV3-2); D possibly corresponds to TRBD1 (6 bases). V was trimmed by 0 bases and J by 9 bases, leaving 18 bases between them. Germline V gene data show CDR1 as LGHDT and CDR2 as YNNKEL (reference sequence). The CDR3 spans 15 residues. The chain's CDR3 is CASSQESQGNFAQYF. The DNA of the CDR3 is TGTGCCAGCAGCCAAGAGTCCCAGGGGAACTTTGCGCAGTACTTC.

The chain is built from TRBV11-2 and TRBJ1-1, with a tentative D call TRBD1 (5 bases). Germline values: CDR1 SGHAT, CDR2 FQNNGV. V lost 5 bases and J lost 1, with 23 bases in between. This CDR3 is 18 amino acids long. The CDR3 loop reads CASSPIISTTVPNTEAFF. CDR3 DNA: TGTGCCAGCAGCCCAATTATATCGACGACAGTCCCGAACACTGAAGCTTTCTTT.

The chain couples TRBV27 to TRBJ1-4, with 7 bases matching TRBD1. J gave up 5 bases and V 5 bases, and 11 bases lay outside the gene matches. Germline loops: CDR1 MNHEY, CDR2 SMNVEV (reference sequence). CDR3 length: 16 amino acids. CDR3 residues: CASSPTSGTVNEKLFF. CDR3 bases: TGTGCCAGCAGTCCAACCTCCGGGACAGTAAATGAAAAACTGTTTTTT. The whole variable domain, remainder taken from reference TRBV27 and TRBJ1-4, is EAQVTQNPRYLITVTGKKLTVTCSQNMNHEYMSWYRQDPGLGLRQIYYSMNVEVTDKGDVPEGYKVSRKEKRNFPLILESPSPNQTSLYFCASSPTSGTVNEKLFFGSGTQLSVL.

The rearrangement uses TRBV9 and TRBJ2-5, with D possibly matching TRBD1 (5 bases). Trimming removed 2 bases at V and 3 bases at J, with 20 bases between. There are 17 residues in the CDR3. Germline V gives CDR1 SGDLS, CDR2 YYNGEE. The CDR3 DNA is TGTGCCAGCAGCGTCCCAGGGAACTGGCAAATCGAAGAGACCCAGTACTTC. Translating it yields CASSVPGNWQIEETQYF.

This CDR3 reads CASSPSGSTDTQYF. In nucleotides, the CDR3 is TGTGCCAGCAGCCCTAGCGGGAGCACAGATACGCAGTATTTT. The rearrangement links TRBV28 to TRBJ2-3; 8 positions agree with TRBD2. Germline-derived CDR1 and CDR2 are MDHEN and SYDVKM. The J segment lost 0 bases and the V segment lost 6 bases, leaving 2 bases of the junction unmatched. This CDR3 comprises 14 residues.

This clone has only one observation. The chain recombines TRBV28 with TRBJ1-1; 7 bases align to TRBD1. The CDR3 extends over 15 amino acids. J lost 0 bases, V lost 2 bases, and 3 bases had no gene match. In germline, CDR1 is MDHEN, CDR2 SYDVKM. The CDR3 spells CASSLPGQVNTEAFF. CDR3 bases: TGTGCCAGCAGTTTACCCGGACAGGTGAACACTGAAGCTTTCTTT.

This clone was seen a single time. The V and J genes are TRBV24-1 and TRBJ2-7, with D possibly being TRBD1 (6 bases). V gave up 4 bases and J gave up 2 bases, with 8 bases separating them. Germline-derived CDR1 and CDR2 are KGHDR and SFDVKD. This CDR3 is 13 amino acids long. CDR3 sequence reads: CATSETGTYEQYF. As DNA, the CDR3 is TGTGCCACCAGTGAAACAGGGACCTACGAGCAGTACTTC.

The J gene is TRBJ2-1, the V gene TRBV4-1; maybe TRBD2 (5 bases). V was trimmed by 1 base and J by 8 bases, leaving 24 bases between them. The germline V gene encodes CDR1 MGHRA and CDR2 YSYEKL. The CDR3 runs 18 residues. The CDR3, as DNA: TGCGCCAGCAGCCAAGTCCCCACTAGTATTAGGATTCCGTATGAGCAGTTCTTC. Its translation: CASSQVPTSIRIPYEQFF.

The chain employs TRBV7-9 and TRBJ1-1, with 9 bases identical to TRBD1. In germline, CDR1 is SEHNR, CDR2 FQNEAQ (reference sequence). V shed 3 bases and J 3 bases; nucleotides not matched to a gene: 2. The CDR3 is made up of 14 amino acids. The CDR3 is CASSFTGGDTEAFF. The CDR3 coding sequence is TGTGCCAGCAGCTTTACAGGGGGCGACACTGAAGCTTTCTTT.

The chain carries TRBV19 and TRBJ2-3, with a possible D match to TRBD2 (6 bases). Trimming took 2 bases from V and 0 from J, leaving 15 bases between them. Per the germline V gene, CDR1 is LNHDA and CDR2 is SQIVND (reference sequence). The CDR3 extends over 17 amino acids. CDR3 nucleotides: TGTGCCAGTAGTATAACCATCCTAGCGTCTAGCACAGATACGCAGTATTTT. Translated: CASSITILASSTDTQYF.

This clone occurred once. The DNA of the CDR3 is TGTGCCAGCAGCCTCCTAGCGGGAGGGCCCAGTGAGCAGTTCTTC. It specifies CASSLLAGGPSEQFF. The rearrangement joins TRBV7-8 to TRBJ2-1; 12 nucleotides align to TRBD2. The CDR3 sequence is 15 residues long. Looked up from germline, CDR1 is SGHVS and CDR2 is FQNEAQ. Trimming took 5 bases from V and 9 from J; bases not matched to a gene: 8.

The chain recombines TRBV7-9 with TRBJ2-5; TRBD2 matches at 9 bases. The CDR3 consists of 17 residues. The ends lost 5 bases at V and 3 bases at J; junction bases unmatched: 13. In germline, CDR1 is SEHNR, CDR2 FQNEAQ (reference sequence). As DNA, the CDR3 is TGTGCCAGCAGCCGCGGGAGGGCCTTTGGTATCAAAGAGACCCAGTACTTC. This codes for CASSRGRAFGIKETQYF. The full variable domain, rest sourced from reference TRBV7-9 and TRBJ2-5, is DTGVSQNPRHKITKRGQNVTFRCDPISEHNRLYWYRQTLGQGPEFLTYFQNEAQLEKSRLLSDRFSAERPKGSFSTLEIQRTEQGDSAMYLCASSRGRAFGIKETQYFGPGTRLLVL.

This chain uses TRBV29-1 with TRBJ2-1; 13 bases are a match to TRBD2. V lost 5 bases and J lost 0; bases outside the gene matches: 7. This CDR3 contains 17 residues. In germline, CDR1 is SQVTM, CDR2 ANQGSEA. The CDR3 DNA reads TGCAGCGTTAGGGGACTAGCGGGACTTAGCTCCTACAATGAGCAGTTCTTC. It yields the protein CSVRGLAGLSSYNEQFF.